A selection of T cell receptor beta chains follows, all from one sample in a study of shared clonotypes between healthy human individuals. Clones were sequenced by immunoSEQ multiplex PCR, and TCRdb holds only the in-frame ones, with some missing. In the table there are fewer than 200,000 clones, approximately 92% of which are singletons. Input material: naive CD4+ T cells sorted from blood. These receptors were collected from a woman in her 30s in good health. CDR3s include the opening cysteine and the closing phenylalanine or tryptophan. A D gene is named only where the DNA matches it firmly. Where a row states a size, it is once, few, many or the class of an expanded clone; other rows omit it.

j_gene	abundance	v_gene	d_gene	CDR3nt	CDR3aa
TRBJ2-7	once	TRBV11-3	NA	TGTGCCAGCAGCCTGAAGGGGGGCTGGGAGCAGTACTTC	CASSLKGGWEQYF
TRBJ1-5	NA	TRBV7-9	NA	TGTGCCAGCAGCTCACACAATCAGCCCCAGCATTTT	CASSSHNQPQHF
TRBJ2-7	once	TRBV28	TRBD2	TGTGCCAGCAGGGTATCAGCGGGAGTGGTTTCCGAGCAGTACTTC	CASRVSAGVVSEQYF
TRBJ1-5	NA	TRBV6-1	NA	TGTGCCAGCAGTGGGTTTTTTGGGGCAGGGATATATCAGCCCCAGCATTTT	CASSGFFGAGIYQPQHF
TRBJ2-3	NA	TRBV11-2	NA	TGTGCCAGCAGCTGGCCTACAGATACGCAGTATTTT	CASSWPTDTQYF
TRBJ2-1	NA	TRBV28	TRBD2	TGTGCCAGCAGACCCCCGTACGGGAGGGAGAATGAGCAGTTCTTC	CASRPPYGRENEQFF
TRBJ2-7	NA	TRBV2	NA	TGTGCCATCCTAGGGGGGGAGGGCGAGCAGTACTTC	CAILGGEGEQYF
TRBJ2-7	NA	TRBV5-1	TRBD2	TGCGCCAGCAGCTTACCTAGCGGGAGATACGAGCAGTACTTC	CASSLPSGRYEQYF
TRBJ2-7	NA	TRBV5-1	NA	TGCGCCAGCAGCTTTGGGGAACCCCCCTACGAGCAGTACTTC	CASSFGEPPYEQYF
TRBJ1-6	NA	TRBV5-8	TRBD1	TGTGCCAGCAGCTTGAGTACAGGGGCTTATAATTCACCCCTCCACTTT	CASSLSTGAYNSPLHF
TRBJ1-5	NA	TRBV6-5	NA	TGTGCCAGCAGTTACTCGAGGGACAACAATCAGCCCCAGCATTTT	CASSYSRDNNQPQHF
TRBJ2-5	once	TRBV5-1	TRBD1	TGCGCCAGCAGCGTAGACAGGGATGTGGAGACCCAGTACTTC	CASSVDRDVETQYF
TRBJ2-7	NA	TRBV25-1	TRBD2	TGTGCCAGCAGGGATAGCGGGATTAGCTCCTACGAGCAGTACTTC	CASRDSGISSYEQYF
TRBJ1-4	NA	TRBV30	NA	TGTGCCTGGGGTCATTCAAAGACCGCCGTAGAAAAACTGTTTTTT	CAWGHSKTAVEKLFF
TRBJ1-1	NA	TRBV6-5	NA	TGTGCCAGCAGTTACCGTGGGGGCCAGGGCACTGAAGCTTTCTTT	CASSYRGGQGTEAFF
TRBJ1-1	NA	TRBV18	TRBD1	TGTGCCAGCTCACCGACTCCGACAGGGACCACTGAAGCTTTCTTT	CASSPTPTGTTEAFF
TRBJ1-1	NA	TRBV5-6	NA	TGTGCCAGCAGCTTGGGGCCAGCACGGAACACTGAAGCTTTCTTT	CASSLGPARNTEAFF
TRBJ2-1	NA	TRBV6-1	NA	TGTGCCAGCAGTGAGGAGGGAGGGCAGTTCTTC	CASSEEGGQFF
TRBJ2-3	NA	TRBV5-1	TRBD2	TGCGCCAGCCGGACTAGCGACACAGATACGCAGTATTTT	CASRTSDTDTQYF
TRBJ2-7	NA	TRBV5-6	TRBD1	TGTGCCAGCAGCCACCGGGACAGTTACTCCTACGAGCAGTACTTC	CASSHRDSYSYEQYF
TRBJ2-7	NA	TRBV2	NA	TGTGCCAGCAAGAGGGAGAGCTCCTACGAGCAGTACTTC	CASKRESSYEQYF
TRBJ2-7	NA	TRBV7-9	NA	TGTGCCAGCAGCCCCGGCTCCTACGAGCAGTACTTC	CASSPGSYEQYF
TRBJ2-3	NA	TRBV2	NA	TGTGCCAGCAGTGTCTCGACAGATACGCAGTATTTT	CASSVSTDTQYF
TRBJ1-1	NA	TRBV6-5	TRBD1	TGTGCCAGCAGTTACCGACAGGGGAACACTGAAGCTTTCTTT	CASSYRQGNTEAFF
TRBJ1-1	few	TRBV10-3	NA	TGTGCCATCAGCGAAGGGGACACTGAAGCTTTCTTT	CAISEGDTEAFF
TRBJ1-5	NA	TRBV28	NA	TGTGCCAGCAGAGTCGGGGCGGCTCAGCCCCAGCATTTT	CASRVGAAQPQHF
TRBJ2-7	NA	TRBV27	TRBD1	TGTGCCAGCAGTATAAGACTACAGGGGGGCTCCTACGAGCAGTACTTC	CASSIRLQGGSYEQYF
TRBJ1-2	NA	TRBV10-3	NA	TGTGCCATCACCCAGGAGGGAGGGGCTTATGGCTACACCTTC	CAITQEGGAYGYTF
TRBJ2-5	NA	TRBV11-2	NA	TGTGCCAGCAGCTTAGAGTCGGGACACGGGACCCAGTACTTC	CASSLESGHGTQYF
TRBJ2-1	NA	TRBV4-2	TRBD2	TGTGCCAGCAGCCGGACTAGCGGGGCGGACAATGAGCAGTTCTTC	CASSRTSGADNEQFF
TRBJ1-1	NA	TRBV28	NA	TGTGCCAGCAGTTTATCAGTCTCACGGGGAGAAGCTTTCTTT	CASSLSVSRGEAFF
TRBJ2-1	NA	TRBV9	NA	TGTGCCAGCAGGGCTAACCGGGAGAAGCAGTTCTTC	CASRANREKQFF